The 9 T cell receptor beta chains below come from one sample, sequenced in a study. TCRdb ran MiXCR on the 5' RACE reads and lists one entry per CDR3 protein. The data contain some 8,400 distinct CDR3 sequences, roughly 29% of them seen just once; the ten biggest clones take up around 4.4%. The sequencing input was naive CD4+ T cells sorted from a lymph node. Subset given: naive CD4+ T cells, CD4+CD45RA+CD25-. The receptor source for this set is a female donor with breast cancer.

A remark on this clonotype: Since the CDR3 does not end with the conserved phenylalanine or tryptophan, this likely comes from a read error. CDR3 in amino acids: CASSPSSLGPSYNEQFC. The CDR3 coding sequence is TGTGCCAGTTCACCTTCGTCGCTGGGCCCCTCCTACAATGAGCAGTTCTGC. V is TRBV18 and J is TRBJ2-1; the D is unclear. This CDR3 region has 17 residues. CDR1 is KGHSH and CDR2 is LQKENI in the germline V gene.

By sample share, this clonotype is medium-sized (0.01 to 0.1%). The chain joins TRBV12-3 or TRBV12-4 to TRBJ1-2; no clear D. V gave up 3 bases and J gave up 5 bases, with 4 bases separating them. This CDR3 contains 11 residues. The DNA of the CDR3 is TGTGCCAGCAGTTTTGGATATGGCTACACCTTC. As protein: CASSFGYGYTF.

The CDR3 is CASSQDAYGGVDVQYF. CDR3 DNA: TGTGCCAGCAGCCAAGATGCCTACGGGGGCGTGGACGTTCAGTACTTC. The chain is built from TRBV4-2 and TRBJ2-4; D possibly uses TRBD1 or TRBD2 (6 bases each). This CDR3 spans 16 amino acids. V gave up 0 bases and J gave up 11 bases, with 20 bases separating them. Germline CDR1 is LGHNA and CDR2 is YNFKEQ.

Within the sample, this clonotype is medium-sized (0.01 to 0.1%). Here the CDR3 reads CASRPTKGPSNQPQHF. CDR3 nucleotides: TGCGCCAGCAGGCCGACGAAGGGTCCGAGCAATCAGCCCCAGCATTTT. The J gene is TRBJ1-5, the V gene TRBV4-1; unclear D gene. The CDR3 is 16 amino acids. V was pared by 6 bases and J by 1 base, with 16 bases between. The germline gives CDR1 MGHRA, CDR2 YSYEKL.

This clonotype showed up just a few times. A read error may be the cause here, since a much bigger clone is one base away. V is TRBV11-3 and J is TRBJ2-7; TRBD2 might be the D (6 bases). Trimming took 2 bases from V and 7 from J, leaving 15 bases between them. From germline, CDR1 is SGHNT and CDR2 YENEEA. This CDR3 has 14 amino acids. The CDR3 spells CASSLFGSNNEQYF. In DNA, the CDR3 is TGTGCCAGCAGCTTATTCGGGAGCAACAATGAGCAGTACTTC.

By sample share, this clonotype is medium-sized. The rearrangement links TRBV10-2 to TRBJ2-3, with TRBD1 identical over 10 bases. The CDR3 loop spans 15 amino acids. Per germline, CDR1 WSHSY and CDR2 SAAADI. The ends lost 6 bases at V and 3 bases at J; junction bases unmatched: 6. The CDR3 DNA reads TGCGCCAGCAGCGCCAGGACAGGGGGGACAGATACGCAGTATTTT. Amino acid sequence: CASSARTGGTDTQYF.

This clonotype counts as medium-sized. CDR3 sequence (DNA): TGTGCCATCAGTGAGGGACAGGGGATATCCGAGCAGTACTTC. It encodes CAISEGQGISEQYF. The genes are TRBV10-3 and TRBJ2-7; 9 positions agree with TRBD1. In germline, CDR1 is ENHRY, CDR2 SYGVKD. V was clipped by 2 bases and J by 6 bases; unmatched bases: 5. The CDR3 has 14 residues.

By sample share, this clonotype is medium-sized. The V call is TRBV12-3 or TRBV12-4, the J call TRBJ2-3; D is undetermined. V gave up 3 bases and J gave up 1 base, with 11 bases separating them. The CDR3 runs to 15 residues. CDR3 protein: CASSFLSGGTDTQYF. In DNA, the CDR3 is TGTGCCAGCAGTTTTTTATCGGGCGGCACAGATACGCAGTATTTT.

This clonotype was counted many times. The chain links TRBV5-6 to TRBJ2-1; tentative D call: TRBD2 (6 bases). The germline V gene encodes CDR1 SGHDT and CDR2 YYEEEE. Trimming left V 2 bases short and J 8 bases short, with 17 bases between. CDR3 length equals 15 residues. CDR3: CASSFNSGGRYEQFF. CDR3 nucleotide sequence: TGTGCCAGCAGCTTTAATAGCGGAGGAAGGTATGAGCAGTTCTTC.